The rows below give T cell receptor beta chains drawn from one sample of a study of CD8 T cells in Susac syndrome. MiXCR was run by TCRdb on the immunoSEQ multiplex PCR reads, yielding one entry per CDR3 protein. The sample includes some 110,000 distinct CDR3 sequences, about 94% of them seen just once. Sequenced: CD8+ T cells from PBMCs. Receptor source: a human donor with Susac syndrome. The CDR3 runs from the conserved cysteine through the conserved F or W. D genes are given only for firm matches. Clone size, where shown, is once, few, many, or a class for clones that have expanded.

>few|TRBD1|TRBV7-9|TRBJ2-7
TGTGCCAGCAGCTTACCCGAGGGGACAGGGGTGGACCACGAGCAGTACTTC
CASSLPEGTGVDHEQYF
>.|TRBD1|TRBV3-1|TRBJ2-4
TGTGCCAGCAGCGAGACAGGGGAAGGGACCAAAAACATTCAGTACTTC
CASSETGEGTKNIQYF
>.|.|TRBV5-4|TRBJ2-7
TGTGCCAGCAGCGTTGACCCCATCGGCTACGAGCAGTACTTC
CASSVDPIGYEQYF
>.|.|TRBV6-5|TRBJ2-7
TGTGCCAGCAGTTACTCTGTGGACAGCTCCTACGAGCAGTACTTC
CASSYSVDSSYEQYF
>.|TRBD1|TRBV11-2|TRBJ2-7
TGTGCCAGCAGCCGGGACAGGGAGAGCTCCTACGAGCAGTACTTC
CASSRDRESSYEQYF
>once|.|TRBV7-6|TRBJ2-5
TGTGCCAGCAGCTTAGGCGGGGCGGGACGGGGTGAGACCCAGTACTTC
CASSLGGAGRGETQYF
>.|.|TRBV7-9|TRBJ1-2
TGTGCCAGCAGTCTAGATGGAATCGTTTACTATGGCTACACCTTC
CASSLDGIVYYGYTF
>.|.|TRBV6-5|TRBJ2-3
TGTGCCAGCAGTTACTCGGCCGAGGCAGATACGCAGTATTTT
CASSYSAEADTQYF
>.|.|TRBV5-1|TRBJ2-1
TGCGCCAGCCAACAGGGTACCGGGGGGCGCTACGATGAGCAGTTCTTC
CASQQGTGGRYDEQFF
>.|TRBD1|TRBV6-5|TRBJ1-2
TGTGCCAGCAGCTACGGGACAGGCAACTATGGCTACACCTTC
CASSYGTGNYGYTF
>.|.|TRBV19|TRBJ2-7
TGTGCCAGTAGTGTTCTAATCTACGAGCAGTACTTC
CASSVLIYEQYF
>.|.|TRBV27|TRBJ2-5
TGTGCCAGCAGTTTAGTCAGGCAAGAGACCCAGTACTTC
CASSLVRQETQYF
>.|TRBD1|TRBV20-1|TRBJ1-4
TGCGGTGGACAGGTTAATGAAAAACTGTTTTTT
CGGQVNEKLFF
>.|TRBD1|TRBV29-1|TRBJ1-2
TGCAGCGTTGTGGGACAGGGTATGGCTAACTATGGCTACACCTTC
CSVVGQGMANYGYTF
>.|.|TRBV29-1|TRBJ2-1
TGCAGCGTAGATAGGGGGGTTCTGAACAATGAGCAGTTCTTC
CSVDRGVLNNEQFF
>.|TRBD1|TRBV7-9|TRBJ2-7
TGTGCCAGCAGCTCAGGACAGGGGGACGACGAGCAGTACTTC
CASSSGQGDDEQYF
>few|TRBD1|TRBV5-5|TRBJ2-1
TGTGCCAGCAGCTTGTCCAGGGGGCACGAGCAGTTCTTC
CASSLSRGHEQFF
>.|.|TRBV9|TRBJ1-2
TGTGCCAGCAGCGTAGGGGTCACGGTGAACTATGGCTACACCTTC
CASSVGVTVNYGYTF
>.|.|TRBV4-1|TRBJ1-2
TGCGCCAGCAGCCAAGACCACACCAACTATGGCTACACCTTC
CASSQDHTNYGYTF
>.|.|TRBV5-1|TRBJ1-1
TGCGCCAGCAGCTTGAACCGGAAGATGAACACTGAAGCTTTCTTT
CASSLNRKMNTEAFF
>.|TRBD2|TRBV30|TRBJ2-5
TGTGCCTGGAACGGTCTAGCGGGGGTCCAAGAGACCCAGTACTTC
CAWNGLAGVQETQYF
>.|.|TRBV7-6|TRBJ2-3
TGTGCCAGCATCCTTACAGATACGCAGTATTTT
CASILTDTQYF
>.|.|TRBV2|TRBJ2-2
TGTGCCAGCAGAGAGACAGGTCTAACCGGGGAGCTGTTTTTT
CASRETGLTGELFF
>.|.|TRBV7-9|TRBJ2-5
TGTGCCAGCAGCCCTGCAAGAGGAGGAGAGACCCAGTACTTC
CASSPARGGETQYF
>.|.|TRBV9|TRBJ1-1
TGTGCCAGCAGCGTAGCTGGTTGTGGAGCAGCTTTCTTT
CASSVAGCGAAFF
>.|.|TRBV5-6|TRBJ1-2
TGTGCCGGATTAACACAGGGACGCTATGGCTACACCTTC
CAGLTQGRYGYTF
>.|.|TRBV30|TRBJ1-1
TGTGCCTGGAGTGTCCTGAACACTGAAGCTTTCTTT
CAWSVLNTEAFF
>.|.|TRBV5-1|TRBJ2-4
TGCGCCAGCAGCTACTGGACAGTGGGCGACAAAAACATTCAGTACTTC
CASSYWTVGDKNIQYF
>.|.|TRBV3-1|TRBJ2-2
TGTGCCAGCAGCCAAGTGGGAGACGCGGGGGCCGAACTCACCGGGGAGCTGTTTTTT
CASSQVGDAGAELTGELFF
>.|.|TRBV7-9|TRBJ2-5
TGTGCCAGCAGCGTGGCGAGAGGCCAAGAGACCCAGTACTTC
CASSVARGQETQYF
>.|TRBD2|TRBV20-1|TRBJ2-7
TGCAGTGCTAGTGCAATAGCGGGGGGGGCATCCTACGAGCAGTACTTC
CSASAIAGGASYEQYF
>.|.|TRBV20-1|TRBJ1-2
TGCAGTGCTAACTATGGCTACACCTTC
CSANYGYTF
>.|.|TRBV7-2|TRBJ1-6
TGTGCCAGCAGCTTATTGTGGGGTGATAATTCACCCCTCCACTTT
CASSLLWGDNSPLHF
>.|.|TRBV14|TRBJ1-2
TGTGCCAGCAGCCAACCGGGACCGGACCTATATGGCTACACCTTC
CASSQPGPDLYGYTF
>once|.|TRBV29-1|TRBJ2-2
TGCAGCGTTTTCTCGGGGTCCGGGGAGCTGTTTTTT
CSVFSGSGELFF
>.|.|TRBV19|TRBJ2-7
TGTGCCAGTACGGACGGTGGCGAGCAGTACTTC
CASTDGGEQYF
>.|.|TRBV27|TRBJ2-7
TGTGCCAGCAGTCTCCACAGACCGGGACACATCTCCTACGAGCAGTACTTC
CASSLHRPGHISYEQYF
>.|.|TRBV5-4|TRBJ2-3
TGTGCCAGCAGCCTGATTGGGACCGGGGGCACCACAGATACGCAGTATTTT
CASSLIGTGGTTDTQYF
>.|.|TRBV27|TRBJ1-1
TGTGCCAGCAGTTTAGCGGCTAGTGCGGGGGACACTGAAGCTTTCTTT
CASSLAASAGDTEAFF
>.|.|TRBV6-5|TRBJ1-1
TGTGCCAGTATGCACGGGGGTGAAGCTTTCTTT
CASMHGGEAFF
>.|.|TRBV5-6|TRBJ2-4
TGTGCCAGCAGCTCCGGGGACTGGAACATTCAGTACTTC
CASSSGDWNIQYF
>.|.|TRBV21-1|TRBJ2-2
TGTGCCAGCTTCAGGGGCCCCACCGGGGAGCTGTTTTTT
CASFRGPTGELFF
>.|.|TRBV5-6|TRBJ1-2
TGTGCCAGCAGCAACGACATCCTCTATGGCTACACCTTC
CASSNDILYGYTF
>.|TRBD1|TRBV4-1|TRBJ1-1
TGCGCCAGCAGCCCCTATGACAGGGACAAAACTGAAGCTTTCTTT
CASSPYDRDKTEAFF
>once|.|TRBV5-6|TRBJ2-1
TGTGCCAGCAACTGGGGTCCCGGGACTGAGCAGTTCTTC
CASNWGPGTEQFF
>once|.|TRBV27|TRBJ1-1
TGTGCCAGCAGTTTATACGGAAACACTGAAGCTTTCTTT
CASSLYGNTEAFF
>.|.|TRBV9|TRBJ2-7
TGTGCCAGCAGCGTAGCTGGAACAGCCTACGAGCAGTACTTC
CASSVAGTAYEQYF
>.|.|TRBV7-2|TRBJ2-7
TGTGCCAGCAGCTCGACAGTGAGCTCCTACGAGCAGTACTTC
CASSSTVSSYEQYF
>.|.|TRBV13|TRBJ2-4
TGTGCCAGCAGCCCCTTGGGTGGCGGGGAGGTTCAGTACTTC
CASSPLGGGEVQYF
>few|TRBD2|TRBV6-1|TRBJ2-3
TGTGCCACCCATCTACTAGCGGGGTCCCTAGATACGCAGTATTTT
CATHLLAGSLDTQYF
>.|.|TRBV5-5|TRBJ2-7
TGTGCCAGCAGCCCCGGGACAACTTCCTCCTACGAGCAGTACTTC
CASSPGTTSSYEQYF
>.|TRBD1|TRBV9|TRBJ1-1
TGTGCCAGCAGCGCAGCGGAGGGGGCGGGCACTGAAGCTTTCTTT
CASSAAEGAGTEAFF
>.|.|TRBV25-1|TRBJ2-1
TGTGCCAGCAGTGACTTCTATGAGCAGTTCTTC
CASSDFYEQFF
>.|.|TRBV20-1|TRBJ2-1
TGCAGTGCTATCCCTCAGGGGAGAGGCAATGAGCAGTTCTTC
CSAIPQGRGNEQFF
>.|TRBD1|TRBV7-9|TRBJ1-1
TGTGCCAGCAGCTCCCTGGGACAGGGGCGCTTGGAAGCTTTCTTT
CASSSLGQGRLEAFF
>.|.|TRBV14|TRBJ2-1
TGTGCCAGCAGCCAAGCCCGCAATGAGCAGTTCTTC
CASSQARNEQFF
>.|.|TRBV11-2|TRBJ2-7
TGTGCCAGCAGCCCCAGAGGGGGGGCAAAAGTATACGAGCAGTACTTC
CASSPRGGAKVYEQYF